This TCR beta chain derives from a study of memory CD4+ T cells and cytomegalovirus serostatus. Study details: Donors were healthy Belgian adults, fewer than ten CMV seropositive and 20 to 25 seronegative. General study points: Repertoires predicted CMV serostatus with median bootstrapped AUC of about 0.95. Each of roughly 65 CMV-associated TCRbeta sequences occurred in one to five individuals.

Worth noting for this clone: Its specificity is unknown.

The sort gate was single viable CD3+CD4+CD8-CD45RO+ cells for memory CD4+ T cells. Method: immunoSEQ multiplex PCR; TCRdb's copy keeps in-frame clones and lacks some. The repertoire holds 85,000 to 100,000 clones, with 75% to 90% as singletons. The CDR3 loop spans 13 amino acids. The V end lost 3 bases, the J end lost 4 bases, and 9 bases lay between the germline ends. Germline CDR1 MGHDK, CDR2 SYGVNS. Sequencing was performed on memory CD4+ T cells from blood. The gene calls are TRBV25-1 and TRBJ1-2; D unclear. The source is an adult in good health and CMV-seropositive. DNA for the CDR3: TGTGCCAGCAGTGAGGTTTTGGGCTATGGCTACACCTTC. Its translation is CASSEVLGYGYTF.